This TCR beta chain was retrieved from a study of CD8+ T cells in alopecia areata. Points from the study as a whole: Scalp data also include sequences from resident alphabeta T cells of normal skin. Among patients, TCR sharing was less clear than in mice, a difference possibly due in part to HLA diversity in the patient population. Clonality was higher in lesional than normal scalp, especially in alopecia totalis/universalis.

Extracted from the samples, RNA was reverse transcribed into cDNA to serve as the sequencing template. Here immunoSEQ multiplex PCR was the method, and the copy in TCRdb shows in-frame clones only, minus some. The sample consists of about 140,000 clones, approximately 60% of them appearing once. PBMCs, the starting material, were the source of sorted CD4+ and CD8+ T cells. This clone was seen only a few times. What it binds is unknown. In germline, CDR1 is SGHDT, CDR2 YYEEEE. The CDR3 sequence is 13 residues long. Trimming removed 4 bases at V and 7 bases at J, with 15 bases between. Sequencing input: CD8+ T cells sorted from blood. The chain employs TRBV5-6 and TRBJ2-7; D may be TRBD1 or TRBD2 (5 bases each). The source of this sequence is a human donor in good health. CDR3 amino acids: CASSAFGTVEQYF. CDR3 sequence (DNA): TGTGCCAGCAGCGCCTTCGGGACGGTGGAGCAGTACTTC.